This T cell receptor (beta chain) was obtained from a study of OX40 agonist ivuxolimab in advanced cancers. Only in-frame clones appear in the TCRdb table, and some are missing; sequencing was by immunoSEQ multiplex PCR. The sample includes some 94,000 clones, around 91% of them seen just once. The CDR3 runs 14 residues. The source of this sequence is an adult with an advanced solid tumor such as melanoma, head and neck, liver or kidney cancer. Sequenced here: CD4+ or CD8+ T cells sorted from blood, sampled in a trial of the OX40 agonist ivuxolimab. The chain employs TRBV21-1 and TRBJ1-5. TRBV21-1 is flagged as a pseudogene. The CDR3 reads CASSHRDGHQPQHF. CDR3 sequence (DNA): TGTGCCAGCAGCCACCGGGACGGGCATCAGCCCCAGCATTTT.